This T cell receptor beta chain is drawn from a study of cytotoxic CD8 clonotypes in ibrutinib-treated CLL. Overall study context: For this cohort, patients were about a dozen relapsed/refractory and around 15 treatment-naive, while 17 were IGHV unmutated. When averaged across all of the samples, the counts came to roughly 250,000 productive templates and 94,082 productive rearrangements. Once treatment had gone on for a median of 12 months, range 6 to 36, response samples were drawn.

Method: immunoSEQ multiplex PCR; TCRdb's copy keeps in-frame clones and lacks some. In the table there are hundreds of thousands of clones, more than 65% of which are singletons. The CDR3 sequence is 13 residues long. V was trimmed by 3 bases and J by 0 bases, leaving 5 bases between them. CDR1 is SGDLS and CDR2 is YYNGEE in the germline V gene. The sequencing used PBMCs, collected before ibrutinib treatment. The chain has TRBV9 and TRBJ2-3; D gene ambiguous. This receptor was taken from a human donor with chronic lymphocytic leukemia. Here the CDR3 DNA reads TGTGCCAGCAGCGCACCCAGCACAGATACGCAGTATTTT. Its protein is CASSAPSTDTQYF.